These 32 T cell receptor beta chains were sequenced from one sample in a study of blood T cells in healthy people across ages. Alongside a J-beta primer mix, a sample-barcoded 5' primer served in a second PCR lasting about 7 to 11 cycles. Using its own MiXCR run on the 5' RACE reads, TCRdb lists one record per CDR3 protein. Of approximately 2,000,000 distinct CDR3 sequences listed, around 42% are singletons. What was sequenced was blood. Every receptor here comes from a human donor in good health.

This clonotype has just a few counts. This CDR3 reads CSSQQAGANVLTF. In DNA form, the CDR3 reads TGCAGCTCCCAGCAGGCTGGGGCCAACGTCCTGACTTTC. J is TRBJ2-6 and V is TRBV29-1; D remains unclear. The germline V gene has CDR1 SQVTM and CDR2 ANQGSEA. The CDR3 consists of 13 residues. Trimming stripped 8 bases from V and 2 bases from J, with 10 bases between.

This clonotype was seen a handful of times. The chain uses TRBV2 and TRBJ1-4, with D unclear. V was cut by 8 bases and J by 8 bases, with 12 bases left in between. The V gene's germline CDR1 is SNHLY and CDR2 FYNNEI. This CDR3 has 12 amino acids. CDR3 in DNA: TGTGCCAGCTCGATCGTAGGGGAAAAACTGTTTTTT. This gives the protein CASSIVGEKLFF.

The genes are TRBV5-1 and TRBJ1-2; D is perhaps TRBD1 (5 bases). Germline V lookup: CDR1 SGHRS, CDR2 YFSETQ. The CDR3 length is 13 residues. V lost 5 bases to trimming and J lost 6 bases, with 14 bases between them. As DNA, the CDR3 is TGCGCCAGCAGTTGGGCAGGGAAGGATGGCTACACCTTC. The encoded protein is CASSWAGKDGYTF.

Only a few counts were recorded for this clonotype. The chain uses TRBV20-1 and TRBJ2-4; D remains ambiguous. CDR3 length: 9 amino acids. V gave up 5 bases and J gave up 13 bases, with 9 bases separating them. Looked up from germline, CDR1 is DFQATT and CDR2 is SNEGSKA (reference sequence). The CDR3, as DNA: TGCAGTGCTTATTTAGGGCAGTACTTC. Its protein product is CSAYLGQYF.

This sequence joins TRBV27 and TRBJ2-2; D gene unclear. Looked up from germline, CDR1 is MNHEY and CDR2 is SMNVEV (reference sequence). The CDR3 totals 14 residues. V dropped 6 bases and J dropped 6 bases, with 14 bases sitting between them. CDR3 in amino acids: CASSSLWKAGELFF. The CDR3 nucleotides are TGTGCCAGCAGCTCCCTGTGGAAGGCCGGGGAGCTGTTTTTT.

Comments on this clonotype: The conserved final phenylalanine or tryptophan is absent from the CDR3, which likely points to a read error. The rearrangement links TRBV18 to TRBJ2-5; D perhaps matches TRBD2 (5 bases). Trimming stripped 3 bases from V and 2 bases from J, with 10 bases between. Germline V gene sequence: CDR1 KGHSH, CDR2 LQKENI. The length of the CDR3 is 14 residues. As DNA, the CDR3 is TGTGCCAGCTCACCGCGAGGGATTCAAGAGACCCAGTACTGC. It yields the protein CASSPRGIQETQYC.

The CDR3 DNA follows: TGCGCCAGCACCCAGGTCTCTCTGGGACTCTACAATGAGCAGTTCTTC. Its translation: CASTQVSLGLYNEQFF. The chain links TRBV5-1 to TRBJ2-1; D is possibly TRBD2 (6 bases). Trimming stripped 6 bases from V and 3 bases from J, with 19 bases between. The CDR3 extends over 16 amino acids. Germline CDR1 is SGHRS and CDR2 is YFSETQ. Looking up the rest from reference TRBV5-1 and TRBJ2-1 gives the full variable domain: KAGVTQTPRYLIKTRGQQVTLSCSPISGHRSVSWYQQTPGQGLQFLFEYFSETQRNKGNFPGRFSGRQFSNSRSEMNVSTLELGDSALYLCASTQVSLGLYNEQFFGPGTRLTVL.

The chain links TRBV12-3 or TRBV12-4 to TRBJ1-2; D unclear. The V and J ends lost 3 bases and 8 bases respectively, with 10 bases between them. This CDR3 is built from 12 residues. The CDR3 loop reads CASSFRPGGYTF. The CDR3 DNA reads TGTGCCAGCAGTTTTCGACCGGGGGGCTACACCTTC.

This clonotype occurred a few times. V gene TRBV11-2 combines with J gene TRBJ2-4; tentative D call: TRBD2 (6 bases). The CDR3 has 16 residues. V lost 5 bases, J lost 4 bases, and 18 bases lay in between. Germline loops: CDR1 SGHAT, CDR2 FQNNGV. The CDR3 reads CASSPRGDLSKNIQYF. The CDR3 nucleotides are TGTGCCAGCAGCCCGAGAGGGGACTTAAGTAAAAACATTCAGTACTTC.

This chain connects TRBV7-3 to TRBJ1-1; TRBD1 might be the D (5 bases). Germline CDR1 and CDR2: SGHTA and FQGTGA. Trimming removed 2 bases from V and 2 bases from J, with 21 bases in between. The CDR3 runs to 18 residues. This CDR3 is CASSLHLVKMGENTEAFF. The CDR3 DNA reads TGTGCCAGCAGCTTACATCTAGTTAAGATGGGGGAAAACACTGAAGCTTTCTTT.

The J gene is TRBJ2-1, the V gene TRBV11-3; 9 bases are shared with TRBD2. Trimming cost V 6 bases and J 3 bases; bases outside gene matches: 6. The CDR3 has 15 amino acids. CDR1 and CDR2 from the germline V gene are SGHNT and YENEEA. This chain's CDR3 is CASSPRTSDYNEQFF. Here the CDR3 DNA reads TGTGCCAGCAGTCCCCGGACTAGCGACTACAATGAGCAGTTCTTC.

The chain carries TRBV29-1 and TRBJ2-2; the D is unclear. V was pared by 4 bases and J by 1 base, with 7 bases between. The germline CDR1 and CDR2 sequences are SQVTM and ANQGSEA. CDR3 length: 13 amino acids. CDR3: CSVAQVNTGELFF. CDR3 nucleotide sequence: TGCAGCGTTGCCCAGGTGAACACCGGGGAGCTGTTTTTT.

CDR3 region: CSASPYSGPGELFF. CDR3 bases: TGCAGTGCTAGTCCCTATAGCGGGCCCGGGGAGCTGTTTTTT. The gene calls are TRBV20-1 and TRBJ2-2; 7 bases map to TRBD2. Germline CDR1 reads DFQATT; CDR2 reads SNEGSKA (reference sequence). CDR3 length: 14 amino acids. The V segment lost 3 bases and the J segment 6 bases; nucleotides outside the gene matches: 7.

The chain combines TRBV20-1 with TRBJ1-1, with D maybe TRBD1 (6 bases). V lost 5 bases and J 5 bases, leaving 15 bases between the germline ends. CDR1 is DFQATT, CDR2 SNEGSKA, per germline (reference sequence). There are 13 residues in the CDR3. The CDR3 DNA reads TGCAGTGCTTTAACGACAGGTTTTACTGAAGCTTTCTTT. Amino acid sequence: CSALTTGFTEAFF.

The chain recombines TRBV12-3 or TRBV12-4 with TRBJ2-7, with a possible D match to TRBD1 (6 bases). V lost 5 bases and J 0 bases, leaving 11 bases between the germline ends. This CDR3 is built from 14 residues. The CDR3 spells CASSPQDSSYEQYF. The CDR3 bases are TGTGCCAGCAGTCCACAGGACAGCTCCTACGAGCAGTACTTC.

The V gene is TRBV27, the J gene TRBJ2-1; the D call may be TRBD1 or TRBD2 (6 bases each). Trimming removed 1 base from V and 5 bases from J, with 12 bases in between. Germline V gene sequence: CDR1 MNHEY, CDR2 SMNVEV (reference sequence). The CDR3 sequence is 15 residues long. In DNA form, the CDR3 reads TGTGCCAGCAGTTTATACGGGGGCGCCCACAATGAGCAGTTCTTC. Residues: CASSLYGGAHNEQFF.

V is TRBV15 and J is TRBJ1-2, with D unresolved. Trimming shortened V by 3 bases and J by 8 bases, and 19 bases separated the two germline ends. Germline CDR1 and CDR2: LNHNV and YYDKDF (reference sequence). The CDR3 is made up of 15 amino acids. The CDR3, as DNA: TGTGCCACCAGCAGGCAATTTTTGGTCAAGTACGGCTACACCTTC. This sequence encodes CATSRQFLVKYGYTF.

The chain uses TRBV11-2 and TRBJ2-5; the match to TRBD1 covers 7 bases. The J call is uncertain, as TRBJ2-7 better fits the DNA end. CDR3 length: 16 amino acids. The germline gives CDR1 SGHAT, CDR2 FQNNGV. CDR3 sequence reads: CASSVRDSMMGSEQYF. In DNA, the CDR3 is TGTGCCAGCAGCGTTCGGGACAGCATGATGGGAAGCGAGCAGTACTTC.

Written as DNA, the CDR3 is TGCGCCAGCAGCTCGATCAGGGGGAACTATGGCTACACCTTC. It yields the protein CASSSIRGNYGYTF. V is TRBV4-3 and J is TRBJ1-2, with 7 bases that match TRBD1. V was clipped by 5 bases and J by 2 bases; unmatched bases: 5. Germline V gives CDR1 LGHNA, CDR2 YSLEER. CDR3 length: 14 residues.

The rearrangement uses TRBV6-5 and TRBJ2-6; maybe TRBD1 (6 bases). Germline-derived CDR1 and CDR2 are MNHEY and SVGAGI. CDR3 length: 17 residues. V was trimmed by 2 bases and J by 3 bases, leaving 14 bases between them. This chain's CDR3 is CASSYVSTGFGANVLTF. The CDR3 DNA reads TGTGCCAGCAGTTACGTATCGACAGGCTTTGGGGCCAACGTCCTGACTTTC.

V and J are TRBV28 and TRBJ2-7; possible D gene TRBD2, 6 bases. The length of the CDR3 is 15 residues. Germline V gives CDR1 MDHEN, CDR2 SYDVKM. Trimming took off 4 bases at V and 2 bases at J, with 15 bases between the two ends. CDR3 loop: CASSWGEGRTYEQYF. Here the CDR3 DNA reads TGTGCCAGCAGTTGGGGGGAAGGGCGGACCTACGAGCAGTACTTC.

The CDR3 region has the DNA TGCGCCAGCAGCCATGAAGGACAGGGAGGGAGAGAGACCCAGTACTTC. Translated: CASSHEGQGGRETQYF. The V and J genes are TRBV4-1 and TRBJ2-5; TRBD1 is a possible D gene (8 bases). Between the trimmed V and J ends, which lost 3 bases and 4 bases, there was a span of 18 bases. The CDR3 contains 16 residues. CDR1 and CDR2 (germline): MGHRA, YSYEKL.

Note on this clonotype: A read error may produce the germline difference seen at one junction end. CDR3 nucleotides: TGTACCAGCAGTTTTTGGGGGGGGGCTCAACACAATGAGCAGTTCTTC. Translated: CTSSFWGGAQHNEQFF. The genes are TRBV12-3 or TRBV12-4 and TRBJ2-1; D may be TRBD2 (7 bases). CDR3 length equals 16 residues.

About this clonotype itself: An end of the junction does not agree with germline; a read error may underlie this. This chain links TRBV11-1 with TRBJ1-5; TRBD1 agrees at 7 bases. Germline V lookup: CDR1 SGHAT, CDR2 FQDESV (reference sequence). The CDR3 length is 15 residues. CDR3 amino acids: CASRFDRARNRPQHF. The DNA of the CDR3 is TGTGCCAGCAGATTTGACAGGGCACGCAATCGGCCCCAGCATTTT.

This clonotype was counted a few times. The genes are TRBV11-3 and TRBJ2-3; TRBD1 matches 7 bases. Germline loops: CDR1 SGHNT, CDR2 YENEEA. This CDR3 spans 21 amino acids. V gave up 5 bases and J gave up 4 bases; unmatched junction bases: 27. As DNA, the CDR3 is TGTGCCAGCAGCCCGACAGGGTTTGGTTTCAGGGGCCTTGAGTTGTCAGATACGCAGTATTTT. Translated: CASSPTGFGFRGLELSDTQYF.

This clonotype was seen only a few times. The genes are TRBV5-1 and TRBJ2-7, with D possibly being TRBD1 (6 bases). Trimming pared 3 bases from V and 2 bases from J, leaving 12 bases between. The germline CDR1 and CDR2 sequences are SGHRS and YFSETQ. CDR3 length equals 14 residues. CDR3 amino acids: CASSSQTGTYEQYF. CDR3 in DNA: TGCGCCAGCAGCTCCCAGACAGGAACCTACGAGCAGTACTTC.

The V gene is TRBV4-3, the J gene TRBJ1-2; no reliable D call. The CDR3 has 15 amino acids. V was shortened by 0 bases and J by 5 bases, with 13 bases between the two germline ends. Germline V gene sequence: CDR1 LGHNA, CDR2 YSLEER. For the CDR3, the DNA is TGCGCCAGCAGCCAAGAAGGTCGTAGTTTGTATGGCTACACCTTC. Translating gives CASSQEGRSLYGYTF.

About this clonotype itself: A clone one base away is much larger, so this may be a read error. The V call is TRBV4-3, the J call TRBJ2-4, with a weak D call TRBD1 (6 bases). This CDR3 has 15 residues. Germline CDR1 is LGHNA and CDR2 is YSLEER. The DNA for the CDR3 is TGCGCCAGCAGCCAAGATCAGGGACACCAAAACACTCAGTACTTC. Its translation: CASSQDQGHQNTQYF.

This chain connects TRBV5-1 to TRBJ2-1; 7 bases are a match to TRBD1. V shed 4 bases, J shed 5 bases, and the junction held 15 bases outside the gene matches. CDR1 and CDR2 from the germline V gene are SGHRS and YFSETQ. The CDR3 covers 17 residues. The CDR3 here is CASSPDRERYLDNEQFF. The CDR3 bases are TGCGCCAGCAGCCCTGACAGGGAACGGTACTTGGACAATGAGCAGTTCTTC. The variable domain in full, with the rest retrieved from reference TRBV5-1 and TRBJ2-1, is KAGVTQTPRYLIKTRGQQVTLSCSPISGHRSVSWYQQTPGQGLQFLFEYFSETQRNKGNFPGRFSGRQFSNSRSEMNVSTLELGDSALYLCASSPDRERYLDNEQFFGPGTRLTVL.

This chain links TRBV9 with TRBJ1-2; D gene ambiguous. Trimming stripped 0 bases from V and 6 bases from J, with 12 bases between. Germline-derived CDR1 and CDR2 are SGDLS and YYNGEE. CDR3 length: 14 residues. The CDR3 is CASSVAAPEDGYTF. The CDR3 nucleotides are TGTGCCAGCAGCGTAGCTGCGCCAGAAGATGGCTACACCTTC. The complete variable domain, with remaining parts taken from reference TRBV9 and TRBJ1-2, reads DSGVTQTPKHLITATGQRVTLRCSPRSGDLSVYWYQQSLDQGLQFLIQYYNGEERAKGNILERFSAQQFPDLHSELNLSSLELGDSALYFCASSVAAPEDGYTFGSGTRLTVV.

The chain combines TRBV24-1 with TRBJ1-4; D not certain. CDR3 size: 13 residues. The V gene lost 3 bases and the J gene lost 6 bases, with 7 bases spanning the gap. Germline V gene sequence: CDR1 KGHDR, CDR2 SFDVKD. CDR3 sequence (DNA): TGTGCCACCAGTGATGCTTGGGATGAAAAACTGTTTTTT. This encodes CATSDAWDEKLFF.

About this clonotype itself: A clone one base away is much larger, so this may be a read error. The gene calls are TRBV6-2 or TRBV6-3 and TRBJ2-3; unclear D gene. V dropped 6 bases and J dropped 2 bases, with 18 bases sitting between them. This CDR3 has 16 amino acids. From germline, CDR1 is MNHEY and CDR2 SVGEGT. The CDR3 loop is CASSLPRTDYTDTQYF. The CDR3 bases are TGTGCCAGCAGCCTCCCCAGGACCGATTACACAGATACGCAGTATTTT.